This TCR beta chain was captured in a study of blood T cell repertoires in COVID-19. Study-wide context: COVID-19 samples from acute and convalescent phases originated in the United States, Italy and Spain. Sample material is recorded as cDNA or gDNA derived from T cells, B-cell-depleted T cells, or PBMCs.

In the original processing: By means of reference gene primer amplification, nucleated cell counts were estimated. TCRdb's copy holds only in-frame clones and misses some; the assay was immunoSEQ multiplex PCR. That table supplies the V and J calls and clone size; D and trimming were determined from the DNA. The data contain around 93,000 clones, about 86% of them singletons. The V segment lost 5 bases and the J segment 3 bases; nucleotides outside the gene matches: 4. The CDR3 is 14 amino acids. Germline loops: CDR1 ENHRY, CDR2 SYGVKD. This sequence joins TRBV10-3 and TRBJ1-3; TRBD1 aligns across 7 bases. The sequence was collected from a human donor in a cohort sampled during active COVID-19. Source material: peripheral blood. The CDR3 sequence is CAISTDRDGNTIYF. CDR3 DNA sequence: TGTGCCATCAGTACCGACAGGGATGGAAACACCATATATTTT.